Sequencing of this TCR beta chain was carried out in a study of blood T cell repertoires in COVID-19. About the research overall: COVID-19 samples collected from the United States, Italy and Spain covered acute and convalescent phases. From T cells, B-cell-depleted T cells, or PBMCs came the material, which was cDNA or gDNA.

The germline V gene has CDR1 SGHTA and CDR2 FQGNSA. V was pared by 0 bases and J by 2 bases, with 7 bases of the junction left unmatched. The CDR3 length is 17 residues. In the authors' workflow: Amplification of reference gene primers provided the estimated nucleated cell counts. The data were produced by immunoSEQ multiplex PCR, yet TCRdb's version contains in-frame clones alone and is incomplete. The D gene and trimming were derived from the DNA, and the V and J assignments and clone size from that table. The sample records tens of thousands of clones, around 72% being singletons. Seattle participants joined during active infection and were tracked over time.

This clonotype was sampled from a man in his sixties or seventies with COVID-19, enrolled during active disease. The sequenced material came from peripheral blood. The V call is TRBV7-2, the J call TRBJ2-5; TRBD2 aligns across 9 bases. CDR3 amino acids: CASSLAFAGGRQETQYF. CDR3 DNA sequence: TGTGCCAGCAGCTTAGCCTTCGCGGGGGGGAGGCAAGAGACCCAGTACTTC.